This note documents a single TCR beta chain sequence. What it binds is not known. Run at survey level, the immunoSEQ assay was version v3.0. Per-sample TRB depth target: roughly 35,000-50,000 T-cell genomes. Sequencing used immunoSEQ multiplex PCR; TCRdb keeps in-frame clones, though not all of them. The repertoire consists of some 13,000 clones, with around 77% occurring once and the leading ten covering over 11%. The content of samples before DNA extraction was roughly 0.95-10 million cryopreserved PBMC. V shed 6 bases and J shed 1 base, with 13 bases lying between them. The CDR3 runs 15 residues. From germline, CDR1 is MDHEN and CDR2 SYDVKM. This entry comes from a study of long-term antiretroviral therapy in people with HIV. Study in general: Samples from the earliest time points predate the 2015 immediate-ART recommendation by about a decade.

Regarding the study as a whole: Following ART, diversity rose but still fell short of transplant donor controls.

The input for sequencing was unsorted PBMCs, taken 1.3 years after starting antiretroviral therapy. J is TRBJ1-5 and V is TRBV28; D unclear. The source of this sequence is a woman in her late teens or twenties with HIV. Written as DNA, the CDR3 is TGTGCCAGCAGCCCATATAAAGGGAGCAATCAGCCCCAGCATTTT. Protein sequence: CASSPYKGSNQPQHF.